The 9 T cell receptor beta chains presented below share a single source sample, sequenced in a study of human T cells and chemical hapten exposure. TCRdb analysed the RACE reads with MiXCR anew, one entry per CDR3 protein. The sample includes approximately 400,000 distinct CDR3 sequences, 5.1% of them seen just once. Time point: pre-sensitization, week 0. Documented treatment: therapeutic diphenylcyclopropenone sensitization with weekly scalp DPC. This specimen was whole blood, taken in connection with sensitization to the hapten diphenylcyclopropenone (DPC). Every receptor here comes from a woman aged 50 to 65 with alopecia areata. Some clones in this sample may be carry-over from other donors' samples.

This clonotype was detected only a few times. The rearrangement links TRBV9 to TRBJ2-5; TRBD2 matches at 7 bases. J gave up 3 bases and V 0 bases, and 14 bases lay outside the gene matches. CDR1 is SGDLS and CDR2 is YYNGEE in the germline V gene. The CDR3 has 18 amino acids. Written as DNA, the CDR3 is TGTGCCAGCAGCGTAGGCCCAACGGGCGGGAGTGGTGAAGAGACCCAGTACTTC. This encodes CASSVGPTGGSGEETQYF.

This clonotype was counted only a few times. The rearrangement links TRBV5-1 to TRBJ2-1, with D perhaps matching TRBD1 (6 bases). V dropped 3 bases and J dropped 10 bases, with 14 bases sitting between them. Germline CDR1 and CDR2: SGHRS and YFSETQ. This CDR3 comprises 13 residues. The CDR3 spells CASSSDSLREQFF. As DNA, the CDR3 is TGCGCCAGCAGCTCGGACAGCCTGAGGGAGCAGTTCTTC.

This clonotype was detected a few times. The chain has TRBV6-5 and TRBJ1-1; D is unclear. This CDR3 has 14 residues. Germline V gene data show CDR1 as MNHEY and CDR2 as SVGAGI. The V end was cut by 2 bases, the J end by 0 bases, with 7 bases between. CDR3 in amino acids: CASSYAGLNTEAFF. CDR3 nucleotide sequence: TGTGCCAGCAGTTACGCTGGGCTGAACACTGAAGCTTTCTTT.

This clonotype was detected many times. This chain's CDR3 is CSARDNSGANTEAFF. CDR3 nucleotides: TGCAGTGCTAGAGATAACTCAGGCGCAAACACTGAAGCTTTCTTT. The chain recombines TRBV20-1 with TRBJ1-1; D gene ambiguous. The CDR3 spans 15 residues. V dropped 0 bases and J dropped 2 bases, with 13 bases sitting between them. CDR1 is DFQATT, CDR2 SNEGSKA, per germline (reference sequence).

At least ten counts were recorded for this clonotype. The J gene is TRBJ2-1, the V gene TRBV4-2, with D perhaps matching TRBD1 or TRBD2 (7 bases each). CDR1 and CDR2 from the germline V gene are LGHNA and YNFKEQ. V lost 3 bases and J 6 bases, leaving 21 bases between the germline ends. The CDR3 sequence is 17 residues long. The CDR3 here is CASSQRGRGGPGNEQFF. In DNA form, the CDR3 reads TGTGCCAGCAGCCAGCGCGGCAGGGGGGGGCCGGGCAATGAGCAGTTCTTC.

This clonotype was seen a handful of times. The rearrangement uses TRBV27 and TRBJ2-7; 13 bases match TRBD2. CDR3 length equals 17 residues. The V segment lost 5 bases and the J segment 4 bases; nucleotides outside the gene matches: 11. CDR1 is MNHEY, CDR2 SMNVEV, per germline (reference sequence). The CDR3 loop is CASSQGQLAGGGYEQYF. CDR3 in DNA: TGTGCCAGCAGTCAGGGGCAACTAGCGGGAGGGGGATACGAGCAGTACTTC.

This clonotype came up many times. V and J are TRBV7-9 and TRBJ2-3; the match to TRBD2 covers 13 bases. CDR1 SEHNR and CDR2 FQNEAQ come from the germline V gene (reference sequence). The V and J ends lost 5 bases and 5 bases, in that order; junction bases with no gene match: 10. This CDR3 has 17 residues. The CDR3 coding sequence is TGTGCCAGCAGCCCCACCCTACTAGCGGGGGGGGAAGATACGCAGTATTTT. Translating gives CASSPTLLAGGEDTQYF. Filled out from reference TRBV7-9 and TRBJ2-3, the complete variable domain reads DTGVSQNPRHKITKRGQNVTFRCDPISEHNRLYWYRQTLGQGPEFLTYFQNEAQLEKSRLLSDRFSAERPKGSFSTLEIQRTEQGDSAMYLCASSPTLLAGGEDTQYFGPGTRLTVL.

This clonotype was picked up many times. The rearrangement links TRBV7-2 to TRBJ2-5; possible D gene TRBD1, 5 bases. The germline V gene encodes CDR1 SGHTA and CDR2 FQGNSA. The V end was cut by 1 base, the J end by 4 bases, with 10 bases between. This CDR3 comprises 14 residues. CDR3 coding DNA: TGTGCCAGCAGCTTAGTGGCTGGGGCAGAGACCCAGTACTTC. Protein product: CASSLVAGAETQYF. The full variable domain, its missing parts supplied by reference TRBV7-2 and TRBJ2-5, is GAGVSQSPSNKVTEKGKDVELRCDPISGHTALYWYRQSLGQGLEFLIYFQGNSAPDKSGLPSDRFSAERTGGSVSTLTIQRTQQEDSAVYLCASSLVAGAETQYFGPGTRLLVL.

The J gene is TRBJ1-1, the V gene TRBV29-1, with 7 bases aligning to TRBD1. The CDR3 is 14 residues long. V gave up 6 bases and J gave up 4 bases; unmatched junction bases: 11. CDR1 and CDR2 (germline): SQVTM, ANQGSEA. CDR3 sequence reads: CSVPPTGMGTEAFF. The CDR3 coding sequence is TGCAGCGTCCCTCCGACAGGGATGGGCACTGAAGCTTTCTTT.